The T cell receptor beta chain described here comes from a study of human T cells and chemical hapten exposure (dated by TCRdb to the early 2020s). Background on the whole study: For sensitization, 2% DPC in acetone was applied to a 2 cm by 2 cm area of upper inner arm skin. Patients additionally received weekly therapeutic DPC doses to the scalp throughout the approximately 24-week study period. For TCR sequencing, blood came from 25 to 35 alopecia patients at anywhere from one to four time points (pre-sensitization, 2, 6 and 24 weeks). Most of the patients in the cohort were female, and the cohort covered alopecia areata with under or over 50% scalp involvement, alopecia totalis and alopecia universalis. Patient blood was sampled pre-sensitization (week 0) and at 2, 6 and about 24 weeks after DPC sensitization. In alopecia patients, the study followed how the peripheral blood TCR repertoire changed in vivo over primary and secondary sensitization to diphenylcyclopropenone (DPC), a hapten. Libraries were pooled for sequencing, and variation in per-sample TCR yields was attributed mainly to small differences in library volumes within the pool. Patch tests used Finn chambers with 0.01% DPC on the upper back, scored after 6 days by International Contact Dermatitis Research Group standards. The investigation overall reported the following: Repeated subsampling changed both the strength of the expansion versus patch-test correlation and the threshold at which that correlation became significant. Significantly more large CDR3 similarity clusters were formed by expanded TCRs than by pre-sensitization or healthy control sets, consistent with antigen-driven responses. No change with DPC sensitization was found in the number of TCRs above 1 in 1000 frequency, and no evidence of global repertoire structure alterations was found. A positive correlation was found between the number of PT1 expanded TCRs and patch test score, with significance reached at thresholds 8, 16 and 32 but not 4. Because all patients had alopecia, a presumed autoimmune disease, the immune response of the patients might differ from that of healthy individuals.

The table lists this clonotype with a few counts. No antigen is known for it. Per-nucleotide qualities are absent, and no much larger clonotype sits a single base away. The time point label of this sample denotes: patch test 2, 6 weeks after DPC sensitization. The treatment or condition label here, explained by the study, means: therapeutic diphenylcyclopropenone sensitization with weekly scalp DPC. Blood at each patch-test visit was drawn before the patch test was applied. Patients were eligible if aged 18 to 70, diagnosed with alopecia and judged suitable for DPC therapy, and pregnant patients were excluded. Unfractionated whole blood was collected in Tempus Blood RNA tubes, and total RNA was extracted from that blood. Including cysteine and phenylalanine, the CDR3 has 13 amino acids. The CDR3 DNA has 39 bases and is translated from base 1. V drops 3 bases and J drops 6 bases, leaving 7 bases in between. CDR1 and CDR2, looked up from the germline V gene, are KGHDR and SFDVKD.

Libraries were constructed by RACE. Data came from a NextSeq 500. Library preparation attached unique molecular identifiers to individual cDNA molecules for quantitative, reproducible TCR counting. For every blood RNA sample, sequencing covered both the TCR alpha and TCR beta chains. Per the authors' processing: Samples had a median of 95,638 TCRs, with a range from roughly 23,224 to 750,000. V, J and CDR3 annotation of the TCR reads was carried out using the Decombinator software suite. Every sample was subsampled to the same number of TCRs (28,000) for the PS versus PT1 abundance plots. TCRs were defined as expanded if absent before sensitization and observed at least eight times at the 2-week time point. TCRdb's own reprocessing of the public reads used fastp at Q25 and MiXCR and kept productive beta chains. Rows matching on CDR3 protein sequence are summarized as one entry with the most common DNA and genes. These V and J calls rely on TCRdb rather than the paper's analysis. The sample table shows more than 70,000 distinct CDR3 sequences, and roughly 12% are seen once. Of the sample, roughly 1.5% is held by the ten largest clones.

This specimen was whole blood, taken in connection with sensitization to the hapten diphenylcyclopropenone (DPC). The rearrangement combines TRBV24-1 with TRBJ2-2, with no reliable assignment of the D segment. The clonotype comes from a young man with alopecia areata. Some clones in this sample may be carry-over from other donors' samples. The CDR3 sequence is CATSDPPPGELFF. The DNA reads as follows: TGTGCCACCAGTGATCCCCCGCCCGGGGAGCTGTTTTTT.